The entry below describes one T cell receptor beta chain. These data belong to a study of blood T cell repertoires in COVID-19. Study at large: The samples span acute and convalescent COVID-19 from the United States, Italy and Spain. From T cells, B-cell-depleted T cells, or PBMCs came the material, which was cDNA or gDNA.

CDR3 size: 14 residues. The germline V and J ends were trimmed by 6 bases and 4 bases, with 17 bases remaining between them. Germline loops: CDR1 SQVTM, CDR2 ANQGSEA. Assay used: immunoSEQ multiplex PCR; TCRdb lists only in-frame clones, some missing. The sample consists of 130,000 to 150,000 clones, roughly 86% of them appearing once. Sequencing was carried out using peripheral blood. The TCR originated in a middle-aged man with active or convalescent COVID-19. V and J are TRBV29-1 and TRBJ2-3; D is uncertain. The CDR3 DNA follows: TGCAGCGTCCTCTCCCCCCGCGGCCCAGATACGCAGTATTTT. Protein sequence: CSVLSPRGPDTQYF.